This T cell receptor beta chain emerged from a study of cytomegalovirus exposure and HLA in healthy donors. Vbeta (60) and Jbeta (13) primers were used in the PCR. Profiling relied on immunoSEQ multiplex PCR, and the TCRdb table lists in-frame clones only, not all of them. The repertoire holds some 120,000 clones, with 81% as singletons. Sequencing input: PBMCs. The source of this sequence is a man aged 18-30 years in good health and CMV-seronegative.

CDR3 in amino acids: CASSYGGGTYNEQFF. CDR3 DNA: TGTGCCAGCAGTTACGGCGGGGGGACCTACAATGAGCAGTTCTTC. The chain joins TRBV6-6 to TRBJ2-1; 8 bases map to TRBD2. The CDR3 consists of 15 residues. CDR1 and CDR2 (germline): MNHNY, SVGAGI (reference sequence). V was pared by 2 bases and J by 2 bases, with 2 bases of the junction left unmatched.